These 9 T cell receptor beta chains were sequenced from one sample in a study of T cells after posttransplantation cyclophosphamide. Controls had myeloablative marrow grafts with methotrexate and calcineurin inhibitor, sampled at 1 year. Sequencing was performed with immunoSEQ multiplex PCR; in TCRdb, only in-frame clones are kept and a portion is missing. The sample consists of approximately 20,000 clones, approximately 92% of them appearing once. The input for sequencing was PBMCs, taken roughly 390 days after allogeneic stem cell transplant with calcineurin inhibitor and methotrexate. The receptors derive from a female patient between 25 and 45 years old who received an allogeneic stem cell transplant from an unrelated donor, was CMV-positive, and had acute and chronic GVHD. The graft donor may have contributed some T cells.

The CDR3 here is CSVTGGAIDTQYF. The CDR3 nucleotides are TGCAGCGTGACAGGGGGCGCGATAGATACGCAGTATTTT. The chain has TRBV29-1 and TRBJ2-3; 10 bases align to TRBD1. The CDR3 sequence is 13 residues long. V dropped 6 bases and J dropped 5; count of bases not matched to a gene: 5. Germline assignment: CDR1 SQVTM and CDR2 ANQGSEA.

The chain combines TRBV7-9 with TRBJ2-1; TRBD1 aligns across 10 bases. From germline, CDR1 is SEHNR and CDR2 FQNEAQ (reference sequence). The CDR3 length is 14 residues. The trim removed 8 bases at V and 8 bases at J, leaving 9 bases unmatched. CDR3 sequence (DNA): TGTGCCAGCGAGGACAGGGGGAGAGATCATGAGCAGTTCTTC. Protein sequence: CASEDRGRDHEQFF.

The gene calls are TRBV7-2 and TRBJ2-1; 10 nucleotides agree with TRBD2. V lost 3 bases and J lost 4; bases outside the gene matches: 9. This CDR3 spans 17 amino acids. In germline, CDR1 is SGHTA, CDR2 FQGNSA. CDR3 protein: CASSFGRQTSGYNEQFF. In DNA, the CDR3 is TGTGCCAGCAGCTTTGGGAGGCAGACTAGCGGGTACAATGAGCAGTTCTTC.

CDR3 DNA: TGTGCCAGCTCACCCGACAGGGCCGGGATTAGCAATCAGCCCCAGCATTTT. Its translation is CASSPDRAGISNQPQHF. V is TRBV18 and J is TRBJ1-5, with 7 bases aligning to TRBD1. V dropped 3 bases and J dropped 0; count of bases not matched to a gene: 8. The CDR3 is 17 residues long. Germline V lookup: CDR1 KGHSH, CDR2 LQKENI.

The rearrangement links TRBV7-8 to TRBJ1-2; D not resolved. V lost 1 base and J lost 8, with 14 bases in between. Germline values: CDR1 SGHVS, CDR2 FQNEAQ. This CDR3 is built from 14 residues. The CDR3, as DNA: TGTGCCAGCAGCTTAGGTCCGACGACGGGGGGCTACACCTTC. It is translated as CASSLGPTTGGYTF.

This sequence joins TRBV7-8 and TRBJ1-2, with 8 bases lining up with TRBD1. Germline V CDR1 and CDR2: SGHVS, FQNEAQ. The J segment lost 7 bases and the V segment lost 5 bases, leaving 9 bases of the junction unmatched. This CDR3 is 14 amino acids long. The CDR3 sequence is CASSGPGGWAGYTF. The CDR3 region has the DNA TGTGCCAGCAGCGGCCCAGGGGGCTGGGCTGGCTACACCTTC.

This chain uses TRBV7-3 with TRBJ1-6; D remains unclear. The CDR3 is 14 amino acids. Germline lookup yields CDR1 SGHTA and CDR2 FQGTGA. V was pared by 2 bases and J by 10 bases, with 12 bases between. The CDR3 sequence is CASSLGSRESPLHF. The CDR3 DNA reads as TGTGCCAGCAGCTTAGGCTCTCGGGAATCACCCCTCCACTTT.

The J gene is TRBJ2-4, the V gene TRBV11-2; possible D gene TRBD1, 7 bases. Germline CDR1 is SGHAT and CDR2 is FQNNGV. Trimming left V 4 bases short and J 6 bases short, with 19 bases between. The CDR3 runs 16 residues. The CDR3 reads CASSYQGGLGGNIQYF. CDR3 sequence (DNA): TGTGCCAGCAGCTACCAGGGGGGCTTGGGAGGAAACATTCAGTACTTC.

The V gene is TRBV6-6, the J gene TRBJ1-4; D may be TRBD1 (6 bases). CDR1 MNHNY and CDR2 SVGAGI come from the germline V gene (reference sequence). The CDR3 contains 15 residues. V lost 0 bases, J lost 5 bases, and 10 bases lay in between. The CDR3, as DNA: TGTGCCAGCAGTTACTCGCAGGGGCCGAATGAAAAACTGTTTTTT. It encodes CASSYSQGPNEKLFF.